The table lists the clone carrying this T cell receptor (beta chain) with a count of one. Its antigen is currently unknown. TCRdb keeps only in-frame clones here, not all; method: immunoSEQ multiplex PCR. The sample comprises roughly 50,000 clones, 70% to 90% of which are singletons, and less than 10% rests with the top ten. The data are from a study of PD-L1 blockade in urothelial cancer. Study findings and constraints: TCR clonality was measured in pretreatment peripheral blood. Clonality below the median predicted better survival.

CDR1 and CDR2 (germline): MNHEY, SVGAGI. The germline V and J ends were trimmed by 2 bases and 0 bases, with 10 bases remaining between them. The length of the CDR3 is 16 residues. The sequences come from PBMCs, collected around atezolizumab (anti-PD-L1) treatment. The clonotype was recovered from a man between 60 and 75 years old with urothelial cancer. This chain uses TRBV6-5 with TRBJ2-2; D not certain. The chain's CDR3 is CASSYDTTSNTGELFF. CDR3 coding DNA: TGTGCCAGCAGTTACGACACCACCTCGAACACCGGGGAGCTGTTTTTT.